These 32 T cell receptor beta chains originate from one sample sequenced in a study of blood T cell repertoires in COVID-19. Method: immunoSEQ multiplex PCR; TCRdb's copy keeps in-frame clones and lacks some. The sample holds roughly 86,000 clones, more than 85% seen once. The sequencing sample was made of peripheral blood. The receptors here all came from a man aged 35 to 55 with acute or convalescent COVID-19.

This clone was picked up one time. The chain recombines TRBV5-1 with TRBJ1-6, with 7 bases that match TRBD1. Germline V lookup: CDR1 SGHRS, CDR2 YFSETQ. The CDR3 spans 15 residues. V shed 0 bases and J 7 bases; nucleotides not matched to a gene: 4. The CDR3 sequence: CASSLETGWNSPLHF. The CDR3 nucleotides are TGCGCCAGCAGCTTGGAGACAGGGTGGAATTCACCCCTCCACTTT.

In its sample, this clone was seen once. The chain couples TRBV7-9 to TRBJ2-3, with TRBD1 matching 11 bases. CDR3 size: 16 residues. J lost 4 bases, V lost 2 bases, and 5 bases had no gene match. Germline V gene sequence: CDR1 SEHNR, CDR2 FQNEAQ (reference sequence). Written as DNA, the CDR3 is TGTGCCAGCAGCTTACCCTGGACAGGGGGCCCAGATACGCAGTATTTT. The encoded protein is CASSLPWTGGPDTQYF.

The chain combines TRBV4-1 with TRBJ2-1, with TRBD2 matching 11 bases. Germline CDR1 reads MGHRA; CDR2 reads YSYEKL. V shed 1 base and J 10 bases; nucleotides not matched to a gene: 9. There are 16 residues in the CDR3. The CDR3 DNA is TGCGCCAGCAGCCAAGGACTAGCGGGAAAGGGTTCGGAGCAGTTCTTC. As protein: CASSQGLAGKGSEQFF.

This chain connects TRBV19 to TRBJ2-7; 10 bases agree with TRBD1. The CDR3 runs 14 residues. V shed 10 bases, J shed 4 bases, and the junction held 10 bases outside the gene matches. CDR1 is LNHDA and CDR2 is SQIVND in the germline V gene (reference sequence). CDR3 residues: CANKWDRGPYEQYF. The CDR3 DNA is TGTGCCAACAAATGGGACAGGGGACCTTACGAGCAGTACTTC.

The genes are TRBV7-9 and TRBJ1-2; TRBD1 aligns across 7 bases. V was pared by 1 base and J by 2 bases, with 4 bases of the junction left unmatched. This CDR3 is 15 amino acids long. Germline values: CDR1 SEHNR, CDR2 FQNEAQ (reference sequence). CDR3 loop: CASSLDEGANYGYTF. DNA for the CDR3: TGTGCCAGCAGCTTAGATGAGGGGGCGAACTATGGCTACACCTTC.

V is TRBV27 and J is TRBJ2-1, with D possibly being TRBD1 (7 bases). The CDR3 runs to 15 residues. Germline CDR1 is MNHEY and CDR2 is SMNVEV (reference sequence). Trimming took off 6 bases at V and 9 bases at J, with 21 bases between the two ends. The CDR3 loop is CASRSGGGYGGEQFF. The CDR3 coding sequence is TGTGCCAGCAGGAGTGGAGGGGGCTATGGGGGTGAGCAGTTCTTC.

This chain uses TRBV12-5 with TRBJ2-4; weak D call: TRBD1 (5 bases). The germline V gene has CDR1 LGHNT and CDR2 FRNRAP. The CDR3 covers 16 residues. The germline V and J ends were trimmed by 4 bases and 0 bases, with 13 bases remaining between them. The CDR3 loop reads CASGSPTVLAKNIQYF. DNA of the CDR3: TGTGCTAGTGGTTCCCCGACAGTTCTAGCCAAAAACATTCAGTACTTC.

This clone was counted only a few times. The chain employs TRBV11-2 and TRBJ2-2, with 8 bases lining up with TRBD1. CDR1 is SGHAT, CDR2 FQNNGV, per germline. J gave up 3 bases and V 4 bases, and 7 bases lay outside the gene matches. The CDR3 runs 16 residues. CDR3 DNA: TGTGCCAGCAGCTATACGGACAGGGTCGACACCGGGGAGCTGTTTTTT. This translates into CASSYTDRVDTGELFF. Based on the CDR3 plus reference TRBV11-2 and TRBJ2-2, the full variable domain is EAGVAQSPRYKIIEKRQSVAFWCNPISGHATLYWYQQILGQGPKLLIQFQNNGVVDDSQLPKDRFSAERLKGVDSTLKIQPAKLEDSAVYLCASSYTDRVDTGELFFGEGSRLTVL.

This clone was found a few times. The V call is TRBV5-8, the J call TRBJ1-5, with TRBD1 as a possible D gene (5 bases). The germline V gene has CDR1 SGHTS and CDR2 YDEGEE. The V end lost 4 bases, the J end lost 0 bases, and 8 bases lay between the germline ends. This CDR3 has 14 residues. The CDR3 nucleotides are TGTGCCAGCAGCCCCAGGGATAGCAATCAGCCCCAGCATTTT. It is translated as CASSPRDSNQPQHF.

A few counts support this clone. The chain couples TRBV5-5 to TRBJ2-5, with 7 bases lining up with TRBD2. The CDR3 extends over 15 amino acids. Losses at the gene ends were 4 bases for V and 5 bases for J; bases not matched to a gene: 11. The germline V gene has CDR1 SGHKS and CDR2 YYEKEE (reference sequence). CDR3 nucleotides: TGTGCCAGCAGCGTTTATGCGGGAGAATTGGAGACCCAGTACTTC. As protein: CASSVYAGELETQYF.

In its sample, this clone was seen once. V and J are TRBV7-2 and TRBJ2-1, with 9 bases that match TRBD2. This CDR3 spans 16 amino acids. Germline V gives CDR1 SGHTA, CDR2 FQGNSA. Trimming cost V 1 base and J 5 bases; bases outside gene matches: 6. In nucleotides, the CDR3 is TGTGCCAGCAGCTTAGGACCGGGACTAGCAGACAATGAGCAGTTCTTC. Protein: CASSLGPGLADNEQFF.

This chain joins TRBV2 and TRBJ1-2; 8 positions match TRBD1. J was trimmed by 8 bases and V by 1 base; bases with no gene match: 6. This CDR3 contains 14 residues. Germline lookup yields CDR1 SNHLY and CDR2 FYNNEI. CDR3 nucleotides: TGTGCCAGCAGTGAAGTCCGGACAGGGACAGGCTACACCTTC. Amino acids: CASSEVRTGTGYTF.

The V call is TRBV7-9, the J call TRBJ1-3; D may be TRBD1 (6 bases). The CDR3 loop spans 14 amino acids. Trimming removed 5 bases from V and 4 bases from J, with 12 bases in between. Germline V lookup: CDR1 SEHNR, CDR2 FQNEAQ (reference sequence). This CDR3 reads CASSVTGRGNTIYF. The DNA for the CDR3 is TGTGCCAGCAGCGTAACAGGGAGAGGAAACACCATATATTTT.

V and J are TRBV4-1 and TRBJ1-4, with D uncertain. Germline V gene data show CDR1 as MGHRA and CDR2 as YSYEKL. Trimming cost V 4 bases and J 8 bases, with 23 bases left between them. This CDR3 region has 17 residues. CDR3 residues: CASSPIFLGLRKEKLFF. The CDR3, as DNA: TGCGCCAGCAGCCCCATTTTCTTAGGCCTGAGGAAGGAAAAACTGTTTTTT.

The chain combines TRBV7-8 with TRBJ1-1; D ambiguous. The germline V and J ends were trimmed by 3 bases and 5 bases, with 16 bases remaining between them. The germline gives CDR1 SGHVS, CDR2 FQNEAQ. The CDR3 runs to 15 residues. The DNA of the CDR3 is TGTGCCAGCAGCTTTCCAAGCCACGGGGTTACTGAAGCTTTCTTT. It is translated as CASSFPSHGVTEAFF.

CDR3 nucleotide sequence: TGTGCCTGGAGTCTGACAGTCTACAATGAGCAGTTCTTC. Translation gives CAWSLTVYNEQFF. The chain employs TRBV30 and TRBJ2-1, with D perhaps matching TRBD1 (5 bases). Trimming stripped 2 bases from V and 3 bases from J, with 8 bases between. The CDR3 spans 13 residues. Germline V lookup: CDR1 GTSNPN, CDR2 SVGIG (reference sequence).

The sample holds one count of this clone. The chain joins TRBV19 to TRBJ1-5; TRBD1 agrees at 7 bases. V was pared by 4 bases and J by 1 base, with 10 bases of the junction left unmatched. CDR3 length: 17 residues. CDR1 and CDR2 (germline): LNHDA, SQIVND (reference sequence). CDR3 DNA: TGTGCCAGTAGTAGTGAAAAGGGGGCTGGGAGCAATCAGCCCCAGCATTTT. Amino acid sequence: CASSSEKGAGSNQPQHF.

The gene calls are TRBV30 and TRBJ2-7; 11 positions match TRBD2. Germline trimming cut 4 bases from V and 2 bases from J; bases unmatched to any gene: 7. Germline V CDR1 and CDR2: GTSNPN, SVGIG (reference sequence). CDR3 length: 15 amino acids. The CDR3 loop is CAWMDATSGAYEQYF. The CDR3 DNA follows: TGTGCCTGGATGGACGCGACTAGCGGGGCCTACGAGCAGTACTTC. The full variable domain, its missing parts supplied by reference TRBV30 and TRBJ2-7, is SQTIHQWPATLVQPVGSPLSLECTVEGTSNPNLYWYRQAAGRGLQLLFYSVGIGQISSEVPQNLSASRPQDRQFILSSKKLLLSDSGFYLCAWMDATSGAYEQYFGPGTRLTVT.

The chain has TRBV19 and TRBJ2-5; the match to TRBD1 covers 9 bases. V shed 4 bases and J 5 bases; nucleotides not matched to a gene: 2. The CDR3 sequence is 13 residues long. CDR1 and CDR2 (germline): LNHDA, SQIVND (reference sequence). CDR3 coding DNA: TGTGCCAGTAGTACACAGGGGGCTGAGACCCAGTACTTC. It is translated as CASSTQGAETQYF.

The rearrangement links TRBV18 to TRBJ1-2; the D gene is possibly TRBD1 (6 bases). The CDR3 is 14 residues long. Germline loops: CDR1 KGHSH, CDR2 LQKENI. Trimming left V 6 bases short and J 4 bases short, with 15 bases between. The CDR3 DNA reads TGTGCCAGCTCGCCCCCCGACAGGACCTATGGCTACACCTTC. It yields the protein CASSPPDRTYGYTF. Looking up the rest from reference TRBV18 and TRBJ1-2 gives the full variable domain: NAGVMQNPRHLVRRRGQEARLRCSPMKGHSHVYWYRQLPEEGLKFMVYLQKENIIDESGMPKERFSAEFPKEGPSILRIQQVVRGDSAAYFCASSPPDRTYGYTFGSGTRLTVV.

The V call is TRBV11-2, the J call TRBJ1-2; D is uncertain. The germline V gene encodes CDR1 SGHAT and CDR2 FQNNGV. V was clipped by 1 base and J by 5 bases, with 14 bases between them. The CDR3 is 15 residues long. CDR3 nucleotides: TGTGCCAGCAGCTTAGGTGGCAGCGGAGGTTATGGCTACACCTTC. Its translation: CASSLGGSGGYGYTF.

This rearrangement joins TRBV12-3 or TRBV12-4 to TRBJ2-2, with D possibly TRBD2 on 5 matching bases. CDR3 length equals 12 residues. Trimming took 3 bases from V and 8 from J, leaving 7 bases between them. CDR3 nucleotide sequence: TGTGCCAGCAGTTTTTGGAGGGGGGAGCTGTTTTTT. This sequence encodes CASSFWRGELFF.

This chain joins TRBV12-3 or TRBV12-4 and TRBJ1-1; D uncertain. This CDR3 has 11 residues. The V end was cut by 8 bases, the J end by 6 bases, with 10 bases between. CDR3 in DNA: TGTGCCAGCCGGGTGAAGGCTGAAGCTTTCTTT. Residues: CASRVKAEAFF.

The chain carries TRBV4-3 and TRBJ2-7; 7 bases line up with TRBD1. The ends lost 0 bases at V and 3 bases at J; junction bases unmatched: 5. There are 15 residues in the CDR3. Germline V lookup: CDR1 LGHNA, CDR2 YSLEER. CDR3: CASSQDRAGGYEQYF. DNA of the CDR3: TGCGCCAGCAGCCAAGATAGAGCAGGGGGCTACGAGCAGTACTTC.

This clone was seen just once. The chain recombines TRBV7-9 with TRBJ2-6; D is ambiguous. The CDR3 extends over 16 amino acids. Germline V gene sequence: CDR1 SEHNR, CDR2 FQNEAQ (reference sequence). The V gene lost 3 bases and the J gene lost 2 bases, with 11 bases spanning the gap. The CDR3 DNA is TGTGCCAGCAGCTTTATCCCGAGCCCTGGGGCCAACGTCCTGACTTTC. Protein sequence: CASSFIPSPGANVLTF.

The CDR3 sequence is CASSRSPGGNGYTF. The CDR3 nucleotides read TGTGCCAGCAGCCGTTCCCCCGGGGGGAACGGCTACACCTTC. This chain joins TRBV13 and TRBJ1-2, with a weak D call TRBD1 (5 bases). The CDR3 has 14 amino acids. The germline V and J ends were trimmed by 5 bases and 8 bases, with 18 bases remaining between them. Germline CDR1 PRHDT, CDR2 FYEKMQ (reference sequence).

This clone was counted a few times. The gene calls are TRBV7-2 and TRBJ1-2, with D maybe TRBD1 (6 bases). Germline-derived CDR1 and CDR2 are SGHTA and FQGNSA. The V end lost 5 bases, the J end lost 7 bases, and 20 bases lay between the germline ends. This CDR3 spans 15 amino acids. CDR3 in DNA: TGTGCCAGCAGCCTTAGGACAGCGCAATTGAGTGGCTACACCTTC. This encodes CASSLRTAQLSGYTF.

This rearrangement joins TRBV7-2 to TRBJ2-1, with 9 bases aligning to TRBD1. The CDR3 is made up of 15 amino acids. Germline loops: CDR1 SGHTA, CDR2 FQGNSA. With 5 bases clipped from V and 6 bases from J, the junction kept 8 bases outside the gene matches. The CDR3 is CASSQRDRVFNEQFF. The CDR3 DNA reads as TGTGCCAGCAGCCAAAGGGACAGGGTGTTCAATGAGCAGTTCTTC. Supplemented by reference TRBV7-2 and TRBJ2-1, the full variable domain reads GAGVSQSPSNKVTEKGKDVELRCDPISGHTALYWYRQSLGQGLEFLIYFQGNSAPDKSGLPSDRFSAERTGGSVSTLTIQRTQQEDSAVYLCASSQRDRVFNEQFFGPGTRLTVL.

The CDR3 region is CASSFEGAGTEAFF. CDR3 nucleotide sequence: TGTGCCAGCAGCTTCGAGGGAGCGGGGACTGAAGCTTTCTTT. The chain uses TRBV7-3 and TRBJ1-1; D is unresolved. The CDR3 runs to 14 residues. V was shortened by 3 bases and J by 5 bases, with 13 bases between the two germline ends. Germline values: CDR1 SGHTA, CDR2 FQGTGA.

The rearrangement uses TRBV2 and TRBJ1-6, with 9 bases matching TRBD1. V shed 7 bases and J 10 bases; nucleotides not matched to a gene: 8. From germline, CDR1 is SNHLY and CDR2 FYNNEI. The CDR3 sequence is 14 residues long. CDR3 residues: CASTKGTGLSPLHF. The CDR3 region has the DNA TGTGCCAGCACCAAGGGGACAGGGCTCTCACCCCTCCACTTT.

This sequence joins TRBV19 and TRBJ1-1, with a possible D match to TRBD1 (6 bases). V was cut by 5 bases and J by 2 bases, with 9 bases left in between. The germline V gene has CDR1 LNHDA and CDR2 SQIVND (reference sequence). The CDR3 loop spans 13 amino acids. CDR3 nucleotides: TGTGCCAGTAGTCCAGGGGCAAACACTGAAGCTTTCTTT. Amino acids: CASSPGANTEAFF. Using reference TRBV19 and TRBJ1-1 for the parts outside the CDR3, the full variable domain is DGGITQSPKYLFRKEGQNVTLSCEQNLNHDAMYWYRQDPGQGLRLIYYSQIVNDFQKGDIAEGYSVSREKKESFPLTVTSAQKNPTAFYLCASSPGANTEAFFGQGTRLTVV.

This clone was seen a few times. The chain is built from TRBV2 and TRBJ1-3; D is ambiguous. CDR3 length: 15 amino acids. V dropped 3 bases and J dropped 2 bases, with 11 bases sitting between them. Germline CDR1 SNHLY, CDR2 FYNNEI. The CDR3 coding sequence is TGTGCCAGCAGTGAGACTCGGGGTGCTGGAAACACCATATATTTT. Amino acids: CASSETRGAGNTIYF.